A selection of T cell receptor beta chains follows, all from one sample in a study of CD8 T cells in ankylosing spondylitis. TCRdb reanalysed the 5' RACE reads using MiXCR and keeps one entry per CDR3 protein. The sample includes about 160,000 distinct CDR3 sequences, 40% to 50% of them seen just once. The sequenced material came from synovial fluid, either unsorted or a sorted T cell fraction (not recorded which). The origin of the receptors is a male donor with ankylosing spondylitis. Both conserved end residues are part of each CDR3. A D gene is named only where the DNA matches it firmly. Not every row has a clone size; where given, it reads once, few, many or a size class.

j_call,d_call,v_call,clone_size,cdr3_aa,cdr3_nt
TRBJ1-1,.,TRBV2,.,CAGLLTGSTEAFF,TGTGCCGGGCTACTTACAGGGAGCACTGAAGCTTTCTTT
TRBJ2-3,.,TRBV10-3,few,CAISAGPYTDTQYF,TGTGCCATCAGTGCCGGACCATACACAGATACGCAGTATTTT
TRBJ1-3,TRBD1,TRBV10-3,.,CAISGRRGPRSGNTIYF,TGTGCCATCAGTGGGAGAAGGGGGCCGCGCTCTGGAAACACCATATATTTT
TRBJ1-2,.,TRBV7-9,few,CASSLGPWGGYTF,TGTGCCAGCAGCTTAGGACCGTGGGGTGGCTACACCTTC
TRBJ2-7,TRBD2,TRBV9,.,CASSPGLATDYEQYF,TGTGCCAGCAGCCCGGGACTAGCGACGGACTACGAGCAGTACTTC
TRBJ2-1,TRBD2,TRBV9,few,CASSAQLAGPYNEQFF,TGTGCCAGCAGCGCCCAACTAGCGGGGCCTTACAATGAGCAGTTCTTC
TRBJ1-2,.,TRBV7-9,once,CASSLSGWAAYGYTF,TGTGCCAGCAGCTTATCAGGCTGGGCAGCTTATGGCTACACCTTC
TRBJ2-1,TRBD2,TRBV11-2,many,CASSPQTSGFYNEQFF,TGTGCCAGCAGCCCACAGACTAGCGGGTTTTACAATGAGCAGTTCTTC
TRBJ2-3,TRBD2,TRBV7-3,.,CASSPVGTSGADTQYF,TGTGCCAGCAGCCCTGTCGGGACTAGCGGGGCGGATACGCAGTATTTT
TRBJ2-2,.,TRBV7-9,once,CASSLLTSSGELFF,TGTGCCAGCAGCTTACTGACCAGCTCCGGGGAGCTGTTTTTT
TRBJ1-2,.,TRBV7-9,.,CASSLRTYGYTF,TGTGCCAGCAGCTTAAGGACCTATGGCTACACCTTC
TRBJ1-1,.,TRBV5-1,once,CASSPSRTAEAFF,TGCGCCAGCAGTCCCTCCCGAACAGCTGAAGCTTTCTTT
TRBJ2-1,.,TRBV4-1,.,CASSQEWPSGTNNEQFF,TGCGCCAGCAGCCAAGAATGGCCCAGCGGCACCAACAATGAGCAGTTCTTC
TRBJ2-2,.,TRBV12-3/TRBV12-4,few,CASSFTSFTGELFF,TGTGCCAGCAGTTTTACTAGTTTCACCGGGGAGCTGTTTTTT
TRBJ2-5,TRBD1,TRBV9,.,CASSVEGTGSKETQYF,TGTGCCAGCAGCGTAGAGGGGACAGGGTCGAAAGAGACCCAGTACTTC
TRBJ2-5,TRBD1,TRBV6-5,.,CASSFLDRMRGETQYF,TGTGCCAGCAGTTTCCTGGACAGGATGAGGGGAGAGACCCAGTACTTC
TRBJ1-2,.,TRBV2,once,CASSETDAYGYTF,TGTGCCAGCAGTGAGACGGACGCCTATGGCTACACCTTC
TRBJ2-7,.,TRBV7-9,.,CASSLFGTPNYEQYF,TGTGCCAGCAGCTTATTCGGGACACCGAACTACGAGCAGTACTTC
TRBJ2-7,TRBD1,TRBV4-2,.,CASSQDRRGLYEQYF,TGTGCCAGCAGCCAAGATCGCAGGGGGCTATACGAGCAGTACTTC
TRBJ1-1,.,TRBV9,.,CASSAGLGWGASMNTEAFF,TGTGCCAGCAGCGCGGGGCTCGGATGGGGGGCGAGCATGAACACTGAAGCTTTCTTT
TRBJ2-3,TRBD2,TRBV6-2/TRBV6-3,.,CASSRPGLAVTDTQYF,TGTGCCAGCAGTAGGCCGGGACTAGCGGTCACAGATACGCAGTATTTT
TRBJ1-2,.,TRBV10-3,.,CAIKDSNYGYTF,TGTGCCATCAAGGACAGTAACTATGGCTACACCTTC
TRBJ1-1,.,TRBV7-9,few,CASSLTGLGRDTEAFF,TGTGCCAGCAGCCTTACAGGGTTGGGACGAGACACTGAAGCTTTCTTT
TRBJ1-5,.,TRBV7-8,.,CASSPALGNQEKPQHF,TGTGCCAGCAGCCCAGCGTTGGGGAATCAAGAAAAGCCCCAGCATTTT
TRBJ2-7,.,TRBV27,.,CASSFSHRGGFYEQYF,TGTGCCAGCAGTTTTTCCCACAGGGGGGGATTCTACGAGCAGTACTTC
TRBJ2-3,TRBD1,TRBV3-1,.,CASSHTGTDTDTQYF,TGTGCCAGCAGCCACACCGGGACAGACACAGATACGCAGTATTTT
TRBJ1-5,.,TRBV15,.,CATSRTREGLDLAHQPQHF,TGTGCCACCAGCAGAACTAGGGAGGGGCTGGACTTAGCGCATCAGCCCCAGCATTTT
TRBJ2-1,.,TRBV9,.,CASSSFLGNEQFF,TGTGCCAGCAGCTCCTTCCTAGGAAATGAGCAGTTCTTC